The entry below describes one TCR beta chain. The sample is drawn from a study of blood T cell repertoires in COVID-19. CDR1 is SEHNR, CDR2 FQNEAQ, per germline (reference sequence). V was shortened by 5 bases and J by 1 base, with 9 bases between the two germline ends. The CDR3 sequence is 14 residues long. Profiling relied on immunoSEQ multiplex PCR, and the TCRdb table lists in-frame clones only, not all of them. The table includes 150,000 to 200,000 clones, 80% to 90% detected once. This clonotype originated in a man over 45 with active or convalescent COVID-19. Sample: peripheral blood. The rearrangement uses TRBV7-9 and TRBJ1-3, with D possibly being TRBD1 (5 bases). DNA of the CDR3: TGTGCCAGCAGCACCGGGGGGTCTGGAAACACCATATATTTT. Its protein is CASSTGGSGNTIYF.